This entry features one T cell receptor beta chain sequence. The junction shows a germline mismatch at one end, possibly a read error. This sample was taken from a study of blood T cell repertoires in COVID-19. Overall study: Samples came from the United States, Italy and Spain, spanning acute and convalescent COVID-19. From T cells, B-cell-depleted T cells, or PBMCs came the material, which was cDNA or gDNA.

This CDR3 comprises 15 residues. The germline CDR1 and CDR2 sequences are SEHNR and FQNEAQ (reference sequence). Libraries were prepared by immunoSEQ multiplex PCR; TCRdb keeps only in-frame clonotypes and omits some of them. In the table there are some 58,000 clones, 75% to 90% of which are singletons. The material sequenced was peripheral blood. The sequence came from a man aged 60-69 years with COVID-19, enrolled during active disease. This chain links TRBV7-9 with TRBJ1-4; D is ambiguous. The chain's CDR3 is CASSLDPATNEKLFF. CDR3 nucleotide sequence: TGTGCCAGCAGCCTGGATCCGGCAACTAATGAAAAACTGTTCTTT. The whole variable domain, remainder taken from reference TRBV7-9 and TRBJ1-4, is DTGVSQNPRHKITKRGQNVTFRCDPISEHNRLYWYRQTLGQGPEFLTYFQNEAQLEKSRLLSDRFSAERPKGSFSTLEIQRTEQGDSAMYLCASSLDPATNEKLFFGSGTQLSVL.